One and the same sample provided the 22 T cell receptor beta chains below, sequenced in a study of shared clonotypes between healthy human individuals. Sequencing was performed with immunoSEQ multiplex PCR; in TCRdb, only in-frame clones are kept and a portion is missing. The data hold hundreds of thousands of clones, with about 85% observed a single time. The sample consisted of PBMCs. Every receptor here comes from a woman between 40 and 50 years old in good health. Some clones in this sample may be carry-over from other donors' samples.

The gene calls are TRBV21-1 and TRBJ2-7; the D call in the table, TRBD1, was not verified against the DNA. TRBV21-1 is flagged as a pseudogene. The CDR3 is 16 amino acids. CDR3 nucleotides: TGTGCCAGCAGCAGTTGGGGACAGCCGAAGTCCTACGAGCAGTACTTC. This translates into CASSSWGQPKSYEQYF.

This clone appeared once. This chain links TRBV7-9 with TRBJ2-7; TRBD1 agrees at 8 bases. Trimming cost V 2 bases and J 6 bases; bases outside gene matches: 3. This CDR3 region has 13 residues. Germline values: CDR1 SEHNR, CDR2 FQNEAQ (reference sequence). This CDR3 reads CASSLRTGSEQYF. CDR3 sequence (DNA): TGTGCCAGCAGCTTAAGGACAGGGTCCGAGCAGTACTTC. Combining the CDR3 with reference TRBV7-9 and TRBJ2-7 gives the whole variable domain DTGVSQNPRHKITKRGQNVTFRCDPISEHNRLYWYRQTLGQGPEFLTYFQNEAQLEKSRLLSDRFSAERPKGSFSTLEIQRTEQGDSAMYLCASSLRTGSEQYFGPGTRLTVT.

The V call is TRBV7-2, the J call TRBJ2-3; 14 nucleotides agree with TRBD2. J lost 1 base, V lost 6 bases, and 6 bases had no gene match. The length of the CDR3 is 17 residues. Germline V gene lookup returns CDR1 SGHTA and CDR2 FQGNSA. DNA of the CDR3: TGTGCCAGCAGAGAGGGACTAGCGGGAGCTGGCACAGATACGCAGTATTTT. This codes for CASREGLAGAGTDTQYF. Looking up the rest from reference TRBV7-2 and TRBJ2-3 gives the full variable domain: GAGVSQSPSNKVTEKGKDVELRCDPISGHTALYWYRQSLGQGLEFLIYFQGNSAPDKSGLPSDRFSAERTGGSVSTLTIQRTQQEDSAVYLCASREGLAGAGTDTQYFGPGTRLTVL.

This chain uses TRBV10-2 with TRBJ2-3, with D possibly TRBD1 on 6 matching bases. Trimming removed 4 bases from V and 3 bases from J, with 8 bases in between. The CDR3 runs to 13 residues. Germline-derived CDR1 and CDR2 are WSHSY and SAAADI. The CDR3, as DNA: TGCGCCAGCAGTGGAGGGGGTACAGATACGCAGTATTTT. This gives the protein CASSGGGTDTQYF.

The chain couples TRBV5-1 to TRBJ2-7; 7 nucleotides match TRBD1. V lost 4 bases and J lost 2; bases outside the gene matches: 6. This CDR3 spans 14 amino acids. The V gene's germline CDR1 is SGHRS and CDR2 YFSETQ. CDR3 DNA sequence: TGCGCCAGCAGCACCGGGACAGCGACCTACGAGCAGTACTTC. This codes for CASSTGTATYEQYF.

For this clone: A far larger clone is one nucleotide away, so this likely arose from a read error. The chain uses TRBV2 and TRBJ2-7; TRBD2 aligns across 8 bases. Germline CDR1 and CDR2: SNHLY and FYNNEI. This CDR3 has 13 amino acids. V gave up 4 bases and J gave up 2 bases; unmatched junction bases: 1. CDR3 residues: CASSAGGTYEQYF. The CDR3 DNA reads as TGTGCCAGCAGTGCGGGAGGGACCTACGAGCAGTACTTC.

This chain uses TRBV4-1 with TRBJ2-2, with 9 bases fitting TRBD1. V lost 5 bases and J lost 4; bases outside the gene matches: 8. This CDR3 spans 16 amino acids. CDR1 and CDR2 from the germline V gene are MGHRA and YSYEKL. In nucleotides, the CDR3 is TGCGCCAGCAGCTTCAGGGACAGGGAGATCACCGGGGAGCTGTTTTTT. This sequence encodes CASSFRDREITGELFF.

The CDR3, as DNA: TGTGCCAGCAGTGGGTGGGGGGATGAGCAGTTCTTC. Encoded protein: CASSGWGDEQFF. The chain uses TRBV2 and TRBJ2-1, with a weak D call TRBD2 (6 bases). This CDR3 has 12 amino acids. Trimming cost V 4 bases and J 8 bases, with 9 bases left between them. Germline V gene lookup returns CDR1 SNHLY and CDR2 FYNNEI.

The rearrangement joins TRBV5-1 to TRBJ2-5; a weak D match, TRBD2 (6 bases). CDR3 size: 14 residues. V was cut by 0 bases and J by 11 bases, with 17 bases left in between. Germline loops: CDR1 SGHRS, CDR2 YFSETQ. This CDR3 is CASSLVDSTSEQYF. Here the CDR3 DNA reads TGCGCCAGCAGCTTGGTGGACTCGACTAGTGAGCAGTACTTC.

This CDR3 reads CASSLSDPSTDTQYF. For the CDR3, the DNA is TGTGCCAGCAGTCTGTCCGACCCGAGCACAGATACGCAGTATTTT. This chain joins TRBV27 and TRBJ2-3; D uncertain. The length of the CDR3 is 15 residues. V was cut by 5 bases and J by 0 bases, with 12 bases left in between. The germline V gene has CDR1 MNHEY and CDR2 SMNVEV (reference sequence).

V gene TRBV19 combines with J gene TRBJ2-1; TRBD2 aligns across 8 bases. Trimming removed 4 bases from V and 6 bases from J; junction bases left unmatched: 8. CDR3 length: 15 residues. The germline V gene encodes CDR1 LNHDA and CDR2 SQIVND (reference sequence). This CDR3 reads CASSKNSGARNEQFF. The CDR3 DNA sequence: TGTGCCAGTAGTAAGAATAGCGGGGCACGCAATGAGCAGTTCTTC.

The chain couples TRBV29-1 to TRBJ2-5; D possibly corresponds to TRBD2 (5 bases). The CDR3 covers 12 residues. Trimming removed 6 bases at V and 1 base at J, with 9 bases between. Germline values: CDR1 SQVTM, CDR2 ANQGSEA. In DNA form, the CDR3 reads TGCAGCGTGCGGGTGGGCCAAGAGACCCAGTACTTC. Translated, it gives CSVRVGQETQYF.

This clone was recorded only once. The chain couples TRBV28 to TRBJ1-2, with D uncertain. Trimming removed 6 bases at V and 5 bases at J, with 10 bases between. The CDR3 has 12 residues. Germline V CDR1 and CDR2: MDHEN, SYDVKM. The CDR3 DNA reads TGTGCCAGCAGGGCAACCGGGTATGGCTACACCTTC. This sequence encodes CASRATGYGYTF.

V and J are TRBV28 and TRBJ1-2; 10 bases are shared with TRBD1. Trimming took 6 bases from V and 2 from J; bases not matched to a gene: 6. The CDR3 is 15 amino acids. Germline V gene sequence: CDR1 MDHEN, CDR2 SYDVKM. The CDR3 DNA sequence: TGTGCCAGCAGGGGACCGGGACAGGGGAACTATGGCTACACCTTC. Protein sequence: CASRGPGQGNYGYTF.

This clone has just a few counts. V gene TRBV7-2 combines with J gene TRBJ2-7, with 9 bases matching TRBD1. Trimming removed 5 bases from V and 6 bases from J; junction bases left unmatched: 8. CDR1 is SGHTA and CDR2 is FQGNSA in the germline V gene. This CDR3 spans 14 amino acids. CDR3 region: CASSPGTGRSEQYF. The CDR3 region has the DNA TGTGCCAGCAGCCCCGGGACAGGGCGTTCCGAGCAGTACTTC.

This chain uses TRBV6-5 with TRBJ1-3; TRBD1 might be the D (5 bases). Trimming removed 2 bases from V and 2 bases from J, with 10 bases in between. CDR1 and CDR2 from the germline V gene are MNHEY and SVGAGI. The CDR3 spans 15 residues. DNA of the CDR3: TGTGCCAGCAGTTACGGGGCGAGTGCTGGAAACACCATATATTTT. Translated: CASSYGASAGNTIYF.

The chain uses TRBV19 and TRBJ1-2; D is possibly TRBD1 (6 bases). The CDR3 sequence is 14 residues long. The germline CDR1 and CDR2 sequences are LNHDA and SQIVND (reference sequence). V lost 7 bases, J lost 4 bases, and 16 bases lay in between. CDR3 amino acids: CASTPFSGAYGYTF. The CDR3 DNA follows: TGTGCCAGTACCCCATTCTCAGGGGCCTATGGCTACACCTTC.

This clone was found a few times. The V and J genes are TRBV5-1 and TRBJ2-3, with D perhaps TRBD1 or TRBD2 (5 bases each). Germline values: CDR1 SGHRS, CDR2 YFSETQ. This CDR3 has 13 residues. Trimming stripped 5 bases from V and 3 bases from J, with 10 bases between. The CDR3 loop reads CASRRGATDTQYF. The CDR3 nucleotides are TGCGCCAGCAGGAGAGGGGCGACAGATACGCAGTATTTT.

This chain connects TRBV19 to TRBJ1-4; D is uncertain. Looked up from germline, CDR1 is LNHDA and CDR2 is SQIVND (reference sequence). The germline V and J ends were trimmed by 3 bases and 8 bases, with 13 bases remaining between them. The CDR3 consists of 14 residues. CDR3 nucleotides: TGTGCCAGTAGTATCCTCTTCGCCGCGGAAAAACTGTTTTTT. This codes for CASSILFAAEKLFF.

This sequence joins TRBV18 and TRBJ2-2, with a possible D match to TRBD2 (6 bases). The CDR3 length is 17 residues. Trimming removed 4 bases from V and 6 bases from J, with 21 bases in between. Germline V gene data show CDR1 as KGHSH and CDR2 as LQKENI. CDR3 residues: CASSQALTNTSPGELFF. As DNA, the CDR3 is TGTGCCAGCTCACAGGCCCTCACGAATACTAGCCCCGGGGAGCTGTTTTTT.

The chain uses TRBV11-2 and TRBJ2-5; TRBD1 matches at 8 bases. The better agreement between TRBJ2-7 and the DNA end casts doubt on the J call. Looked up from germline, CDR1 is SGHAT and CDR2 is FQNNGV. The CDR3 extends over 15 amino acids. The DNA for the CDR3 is TGTGCCAGCAGCTTGGCCGCAGGGGGCGGGGACGAGCAGTACTTC. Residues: CASSLAAGGGDEQYF.

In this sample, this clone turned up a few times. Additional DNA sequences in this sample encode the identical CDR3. The CDR3 sequence is CASSVRGAGGPRNEQFF. In DNA, the CDR3 is TGTGCCAGCAGCGTAAGGGGGGCGGGAGGGCCGAGAAATGAGCAGTTCTTC. The gene calls are TRBV9 and TRBJ2-1; TRBD2 aligns across 9 bases. The J segment lost 7 bases and the V segment lost 1 base, leaving 12 bases of the junction unmatched. The CDR3 runs 17 residues. CDR1 SGDLS and CDR2 YYNGEE come from the germline V gene.